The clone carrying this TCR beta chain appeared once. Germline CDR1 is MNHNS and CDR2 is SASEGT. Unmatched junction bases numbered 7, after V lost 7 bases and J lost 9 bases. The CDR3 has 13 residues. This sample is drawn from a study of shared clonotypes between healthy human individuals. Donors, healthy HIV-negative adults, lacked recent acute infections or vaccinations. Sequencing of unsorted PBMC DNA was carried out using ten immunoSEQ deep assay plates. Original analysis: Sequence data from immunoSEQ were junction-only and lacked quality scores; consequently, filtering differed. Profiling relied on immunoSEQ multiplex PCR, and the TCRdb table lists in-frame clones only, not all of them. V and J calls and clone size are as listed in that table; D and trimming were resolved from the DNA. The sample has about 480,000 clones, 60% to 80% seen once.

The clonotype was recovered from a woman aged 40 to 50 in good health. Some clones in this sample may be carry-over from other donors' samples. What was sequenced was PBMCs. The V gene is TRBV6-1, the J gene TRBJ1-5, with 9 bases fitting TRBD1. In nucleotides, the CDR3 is TGTGCCAGCATACAGGGGGCCCAAGGGCCCCAGCATTTT. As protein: CASIQGAQGPQHF.